Below, 18 T cell receptor beta chains from the same sample are listed, as sequenced in a study of CD8+CD57+ T cells in acquired aplastic anemia. Genomic DNA provided the template from which TCR beta VDJ and CDR3 profiles were obtained. Each CDR3 protein gets one entry after TCRdb re-called the reads with MiXCR. This sample has hundreds of thousands of distinct CDR3 sequences, with roughly 80% found just once. Selection for sequencing was limited to patients who had shown CD8+CD57+ cell expansion by flow cytometry. What was sequenced was sorted CD4+, CD8+, or CD8+CD57+ T cells (not recorded which) from PBMCs. These receptors all come from a human donor with aplastic anemia.

The chain combines TRBV7-9 with TRBJ2-1; 9 nucleotides match TRBD1. CDR3 length: 16 residues. The V and J ends lost 4 bases and 10 bases, in that order; junction bases with no gene match: 14. Germline loops: CDR1 SEHNR, CDR2 FQNEAQ (reference sequence). CDR3 loop: CASSSQQGARSEEQFF. For the CDR3, the DNA is TGTGCCAGCAGCTCCCAACAGGGGGCGAGGAGCGAAGAGCAGTTCTTC.

V usage is TRBV11-1 and J usage is TRBJ2-7; a possible D gene is TRBD2 (6 bases). CDR3 length: 19 residues. V lost 5 bases, J lost 3 bases, and 29 bases lay in between. Germline lookup yields CDR1 SGHAT and CDR2 FQDESV (reference sequence). The DNA for the CDR3 is TGTGCCAGCAGCCATCCCTATAGCCCGGGAGAGCGTTTTAACTACGAGCAGTACGTC. Its translation: CASSHPYSPGERFNYEQYV.

The chain recombines TRBV2 with TRBJ2-1; D is tentatively TRBD1 or TRBD2 (5 bases each). CDR1 and CDR2 from the germline V gene are SNHLY and FYNNEI. This CDR3 comprises 14 residues. Trimming shortened V by 9 bases and J by 9 bases, and 21 bases separated the two germline ends. CDR3 coding DNA: TGTGCCAGTAGTTTCACTAGACAGACTACTGAGCAGTTCTTC. Translating it yields CASSFTRQTTEQFF. Full variable domain (missing parts from reference TRBV2 and TRBJ2-1): EPEVTQTPSHQVTQMGQEVILRCVPISNHLYFYWYRQILGQKVEFLVSFYNNEISEKSEIFDDQFSVERPDGSNFTLKIRSTKLEDSAMYFCASSFTRQTTEQFFGPGTRLTVL.

Notes on this clonotype: A read error may account for a junction end that differs from germline. The rearrangement links TRBV7-8 to TRBJ2-3; 7 bases map to TRBD2. Germline values: CDR1 SGHVS, CDR2 FQNEAQ. This CDR3 is built from 13 residues. This chain's CDR3 is CASSVAGRDDTHF. The CDR3 DNA follows: TGTGCCAGCAGCGTAGCGGGCAGAGATGATACGCATTTT.

The rearrangement links TRBV9 to TRBJ2-7; D is unclear. This CDR3 region has 14 residues. The ends were cut back, 3 bases at V and 9 bases at J, with 19 bases in the middle. The germline CDR1 and CDR2 sequences are SGDLS and YYNGEE. The CDR3 loop is CASSALSGSNGQYF. The CDR3, as DNA: TGTGCCAGCAGCGCCTTATCGGGTAGTAACGGGCAGTACTTC.

V is TRBV5-1 and J is TRBJ2-6; D is possibly TRBD2 (6 bases). CDR1 and CDR2 (germline): SGHRS, YFSETQ. Trimming took 0 bases from V and 6 from J, leaving 13 bases between them. This CDR3 spans 16 amino acids. CDR3 nucleotides: TGCGCCAGCAGCTTGGCGGGAGCATCTAAGGCCAACGTCCTGACTTTC. This sequence encodes CASSLAGASKANVLTF.

Turning to this clonotype: At one end the junction does not follow the germline gene, possibly because of a read error. This sequence joins TRBV9 and TRBJ2-3; D is unresolved. Germline-derived CDR1 and CDR2 are SGDLS and YYNGEE. There are 14 residues in the CDR3. The DNA for the CDR3 is TGTGCCAGCAGCGTGTACCAGACCTCCTACAATGAGCATTTT. As protein: CASSVYQTSYNEHF.

The rearrangement joins TRBV9 to TRBJ2-3, with 9 bases lining up with TRBD2. The CDR3 is 15 residues long. The ends lost 4 bases at V and 7 bases at J; junction bases unmatched: 10. In germline, CDR1 is SGDLS, CDR2 YYNGEE. In DNA, the CDR3 is TGTGCCAGCAGCTCCGCGGGGGGGATTAAGTATACGCAGTATTTT. This encodes CASSSAGGIKYTQYF.

The J gene is TRBJ2-7, the V gene TRBV7-3; D call uncertain. The length of the CDR3 is 14 residues. The germline V gene has CDR1 SGHTA and CDR2 FQGTGA. This CDR3 is CASSLGFPRRNNEV. In DNA form, the CDR3 reads TGTGCCAGCAGCTTAGGGTTCCCAAGGCGAAACAATGAGGTC.

Regarding this clonotype: In this CDR3 the conserved last residue, phenylalanine or tryptophan, is missing, so a read error is likely. J is TRBJ2-3 and V is TRBV7-8; weak D call: TRBD2 (6 bases). The V gene lost 0 bases and the J gene lost 11 bases, with 12 bases spanning the gap. Germline-derived CDR1 and CDR2 are SGHVS and FQNEAQ. The CDR3 consists of 13 residues. The CDR3 nucleotides read TGTGCCAGCAGCTTAGCGGGAGGACCCGAGCAGTATTAT. As protein: CASSLAGGPEQYY.

A remark on this clonotype: Lacking the conserved final phenylalanine or tryptophan, this CDR3 likely reflects a read error. The DNA is omitted, as the CDR3 cannot be located on it reliably, and the CDR3 follows TCRdb's listing. This chain connects TRBV2 to TRBJ2-1; the table's D call TRBD1 went unverified against the DNA. From germline, CDR1 is SNHLY and CDR2 FYNNEI. 16 amino acids form the CDR3, both terminal residues included. The CDR3 here is CASSGVGGANSEAFFG.

There are many counts of this clonotype. The chain links TRBV2 to TRBJ2-4; either TRBD1 or TRBD2 may supply D (6 bases each). Germline V gene sequence: CDR1 SNHLY, CDR2 FYNNEI. With 8 bases removed from V and 7 bases from J, the gap between germline ends came to 12 bases. The CDR3 is made up of 12 amino acids. This CDR3 is CASGGGGNIQYF. In DNA, the CDR3 is TGTGCCAGCGGCGGAGGGGGGAACATTCAGTACTTC.

On this clonotype: At one end, the junction sequence differs from germline, possibly due to a read error. The chain couples TRBV2 to TRBJ2-3; 8 positions agree with TRBD2. Germline V gene data show CDR1 as SNHLY and CDR2 as FYNNEI. The CDR3 loop spans 15 amino acids. CDR3 amino acids: CARRYGGGRTDTQYF. The CDR3 region has the DNA TGTGCCCGCAGATATGGCGGGGGGCGCACAGATACGCAGTATTTT.

Note on this clonotype: The CDR3 does not close with the conserved phenylalanine or tryptophan, likely indicating a read error. The J gene is TRBJ2-7, the V gene TRBV20-1; TRBD2 is a possible D gene (7 bases). Trimming left V 3 bases short and J 4 bases short, with 13 bases between. CDR3 length: 13 amino acids. The V gene's germline CDR1 is DFQATT and CDR2 SNEGSKA (reference sequence). In DNA form, the CDR3 reads TGCAGTGCTAGGGGGGGGGCGACTTACGAGCAGTACGCC. Amino acid sequence: CSARGGATYEQYA.

A remark on this clonotype: Relative to the germline gene, one junction end is altered; a read error may explain this. The genes are TRBV7-3 and TRBJ2-3, with D possibly matching TRBD1 (6 bases). Germline V gives CDR1 SGHTA, CDR2 FQGTGA. The CDR3 has 13 amino acids. The CDR3 spells CASGGESTDTPYF. The CDR3 DNA reads as TGTGCCAGCGGGGGCGAGAGCACAGATACGCCGTATTTT. The whole variable domain, remainder taken from reference TRBV7-3 and TRBJ2-3, is GAGVSQTPSNKVTEKGKYVELRCDPISGHTALYWYRQSLGQGPEFLIYFQGTGAADDSGLPNDRFFAVRPEGSVSTLKIQRTERGDSAVYLCASGGESTDTPYFGPGTRLTVL.

V usage is TRBV7-9 and J usage is TRBJ2-1, with TRBD2 matching 8 bases. Trimming took 11 bases from V and 15 from J; bases not matched to a gene: 24. Germline CDR1 reads SEHNR; CDR2 reads FQNEAQ (reference sequence). The length of the CDR3 is 15 residues. The CDR3 DNA is TGTGCCGGTAAGGGGACTAGGGAGACCCAGAACGTGGGGTTCTTC. It codes for CAGKGTRETQNVGFF.

For the CDR3, the DNA is TGTGCCACCAGCGGAGTGGGAGAGGCAGATACGCAGTATTTT. Translating it yields CATSGVGEADTQYF. The genes are TRBV15 and TRBJ2-3; D is perhaps TRBD2 (5 bases). Trimming stripped 5 bases from V and 4 bases from J, with 13 bases between. In germline, CDR1 is LNHNV, CDR2 YYDKDF (reference sequence). CDR3 size: 14 residues.

The rearrangement links TRBV29-1 to TRBJ1-3, with D possibly being TRBD1 (6 bases). V was shortened by 4 bases and J by 8 bases, with 15 bases between the two germline ends. The CDR3 covers 13 residues. The germline V gene encodes CDR1 SQVTM and CDR2 ANQGSEA. The CDR3 nucleotides read TGCAGCGTTGTGGGGCGGACAGAGGACACCATATATTTT. Translated, it gives CSVVGRTEDTIYF.